The 25 T cell receptor beta chains below all came from one sample that was sequenced in a study of blood T cells in healthy people across ages. A second roughly 7 to 12 cycle PCR used barcoded and J-beta primers. MiXCR was run by TCRdb on the 5' RACE reads, yielding one entry per CDR3 protein. The sample holds about 650,000 distinct CDR3 sequences; about a third are singletons and the top ten take over 15%. The sample taken for sequencing was blood. The source is a woman of 80 years or more in good health.

The chain couples TRBV9 to TRBJ2-2; TRBD2 aligns across 9 bases. The J segment lost 6 bases and the V segment lost 0 bases, leaving 3 bases of the junction unmatched. Per germline, CDR1 SGDLS and CDR2 YYNGEE. CDR3 length: 15 residues. This CDR3 is CASSVGAGGPGELFF. In nucleotides, the CDR3 is TGTGCCAGCAGCGTAGGAGCGGGGGGTCCCGGGGAGCTGTTTTTT. The full variable domain, rest sourced from reference TRBV9 and TRBJ2-2, is DSGVTQTPKHLITATGQRVTLRCSPRSGDLSVYWYQQSLDQGLQFLIQYYNGEERAKGNILERFSAQQFPDLHSELNLSSLELGDSALYFCASSVGAGGPGELFFGEGSRLTVL.

The J gene is TRBJ2-7, the V gene TRBV4-3, with 7 bases matching TRBD1. The CDR3 consists of 15 residues. The J segment lost 0 bases and the V segment lost 2 bases, leaving 4 bases of the junction unmatched. Germline V CDR1 and CDR2: LGHNA, YSLEER. DNA for the CDR3: TGCGCCAGCAGCCAAAACAGGGGCCTCTCCTACGAGCAGTACTTC. Translating gives CASSQNRGLSYEQYF.

Only a few counts were recorded for this clonotype. This sequence may be a read error, since a much larger clone differs from it by one base. The CDR3 DNA follows: TGCAGTGCTAGCGGGGGCTTCAGCTACGAGCAGTACTTC. Amino acid sequence: CSASGGFSYEQYF. The chain couples TRBV20-1 to TRBJ2-7; D assignment may be TRBD1 or TRBD2 (6 bases each). There are 13 residues in the CDR3. Trimming left V 3 bases short and J 3 bases short, with 12 bases between. Looked up from germline, CDR1 is DFQATT and CDR2 is SNEGSKA (reference sequence).

This clonotype has a count of ten or more. This chain uses TRBV18 with TRBJ2-1; D ambiguous. The CDR3 consists of 16 residues. Trimming left V 6 bases short and J 0 bases short, with 15 bases between. In germline, CDR1 is KGHSH, CDR2 LQKENI. The CDR3 nucleotides read TGTGCCAGCTCTCCTCGAGTTCTGTCCTCCTACAATGAGCAGTTCTTC. The encoded protein is CASSPRVLSSYNEQFF.

This clonotype appeared many times. This sequence joins TRBV5-5 and TRBJ1-5; tentative D call: TRBD1 (5 bases). Germline loops: CDR1 SGHKS, CDR2 YYEKEE (reference sequence). The CDR3 has 16 residues. The ends were cut back, 4 bases at V and 6 bases at J, with 20 bases in the middle. Here the CDR3 reads CASSQTGAGRGQPQHF. DNA for the CDR3: TGTGCCAGCAGCCAGACCGGCGCAGGGAGGGGTCAGCCCCAGCATTTT.

This clonotype was picked up many times. J is TRBJ2-3 and V is TRBV20-1, with TRBD1 matching over 7 bases. The CDR3 is 15 residues long. V dropped 6 bases and J dropped 2; count of bases not matched to a gene: 11. Germline-derived CDR1 and CDR2 are DFQATT and SNEGSKA (reference sequence). CDR3 region: CSAKAGTALTDTQYF. The DNA for the CDR3 is TGCAGTGCCAAGGCCGGGACAGCTCTCACAGATACGCAGTATTTT.

This clonotype was counted once. This may stem from a read error, because a much larger clone lies one nucleotide away. V is TRBV12-3 or TRBV12-4 and J is TRBJ1-6, with a tentative D call TRBD1 (6 bases). The CDR3 is 14 amino acids. As DNA, the CDR3 is TGTGCCACCGCCAAACAGGGTCGCAATTCACCCCCCCACTTT. Translated, it gives CATAKQGRNSPPHF.

This clonotype was detected many times. CDR3 sequence: CASSLVPGGYNEQFF. The CDR3 nucleotides read TGTGCCAGCAGCTTAGTTCCCGGGGGTTACAATGAGCAGTTCTTC. The chain carries TRBV7-2 and TRBJ2-1; weak D call: TRBD2 (6 bases). V lost 1 base and J lost 4, with 11 bases in between. The germline CDR1 and CDR2 sequences are SGHTA and FQGNSA. This CDR3 has 15 residues. The entire variable domain, with the rest obtained from reference TRBV7-2 and TRBJ2-1, is as follows: GAGVSQSPSNKVTEKGKDVELRCDPISGHTALYWYRQSLGQGLEFLIYFQGNSAPDKSGLPSDRFSAERTGGSVSTLTIQRTQQEDSAVYLCASSLVPGGYNEQFFGPGTRLTVL.

This clonotype has a handful of counts. A much larger clone sits a single nucleotide away, making a read error possible. The gene calls are TRBV7-2 and TRBJ2-7; D is unclear. V was pared by 1 base and J by 2 bases, with 12 bases between. The CDR3 consists of 15 residues. CDR1 is SGHTA, CDR2 FQGNSA, per germline. The CDR3 spells CASSLESQKTYEQYF. CDR3 DNA sequence: TGTGCCAGCAGCTTAGAATCTCAAAAAACCTACGAGCAGTACTTC.

This chain joins TRBV29-1 and TRBJ1-4; 9 nucleotides line up with TRBD1. V was clipped by 6 bases and J by 5 bases; unmatched bases: 4. CDR3 length: 13 amino acids. CDR1 and CDR2 (germline): SQVTM, ANQGSEA. CDR3 nucleotides: TGCAGCGTCACCGGGACAGGGAATGAAAAACTGTTTTTT. It translates to CSVTGTGNEKLFF.

This clonotype was seen just once. The chain couples TRBV7-9 to TRBJ1-2, with D unclear. The CDR3 consists of 13 residues. V gave up 3 bases and J gave up 3 bases, with 8 bases separating them. Germline V CDR1 and CDR2: SEHNR, FQNEAQ (reference sequence). CDR3 loop: CASSFRQHYGYTF. CDR3 coding DNA: TGTGCCAGCAGCTTTCGGCAGCACTATGGCTACACCTTC.

This clonotype has ten or more counts. This rearrangement joins TRBV12-3 or TRBV12-4 to TRBJ2-1; D possibly corresponds to TRBD1 (6 bases). This CDR3 is built from 14 residues. The ends were cut back, 3 bases at V and 5 bases at J, with 11 bases in the middle. Written as DNA, the CDR3 is TGTGCCAGCAGTTTCTTGACAGGAAACAATGAGCAGTTCTTC. As protein: CASSFLTGNNEQFF.

There are a few counts of this clonotype. One junction end disagrees with the germline gene, perhaps due to a read error. CDR3 loop: CASSSTGSSYDEQFF. CDR3 in DNA: TGTGCCAGCAGCTCCACGGGCTCATCCTACGATGAGCAGTTCTTC. The V and J genes are TRBV7-3 and TRBJ2-1; D unclear. CDR3 length equals 15 residues. Germline CDR1 reads SGHTA; CDR2 reads FQGTGA.

The J gene is TRBJ1-5, the V gene TRBV6-6; D is unresolved. Trimming removed 6 bases from V and 2 bases from J, with 14 bases in between. The CDR3 runs 15 residues. From germline, CDR1 is MNHNY and CDR2 SVGAGI (reference sequence). CDR3: CASREPLLGNQPQHF. The CDR3 DNA reads TGTGCCAGCAGGGAGCCCCTATTGGGCAATCAGCCCCAGCATTTT.

This clonotype has just a few counts. The chain links TRBV12-3 or TRBV12-4 to TRBJ2-6; TRBD1 agrees at 11 bases. With V trimmed by 5 bases and J by 0 bases, 3 bases remained unmatched. The CDR3 has 17 residues. The CDR3 DNA is TGTGCCAGCAGTATAGGGACAGGGGGCTCTGGGGCCAACGTCCTGACTTTC. Translating gives CASSIGTGGSGANVLTF.

This clonotype has just one count. A much larger clonotype is one base distant, so this may be a read error. This chain links TRBV9 with TRBJ2-1; D might be TRBD2 (5 bases). V was cut by 3 bases and J by 13 bases, with 23 bases left in between. The CDR3 sequence is 15 residues long. Germline V gene lookup returns CDR1 SGDLS and CDR2 YYNGEE. The DNA for the CDR3 is TGTGCCAGCAGCGCGGAAGGGATTAACGGGGAGACCCAGTTCTTC. This codes for CASSAEGINGETQFF.

In this sample, this clonotype turned up many times. The rearrangement joins TRBV6-6 to TRBJ2-5, with D tentatively TRBD1 (5 bases). Germline CDR1 is MNHNY and CDR2 is SVGAGI (reference sequence). There are 13 residues in the CDR3. V was cut by 10 bases and J by 1 base, with 13 bases left in between. The CDR3 loop reads CATKQGSQETQYF. CDR3 DNA: TGTGCCACCAAGCAGGGATCCCAAGAGACCCAGTACTTC.

The table lists this clonotype with many counts. The chain combines TRBV6-5 with TRBJ2-3, with D possibly TRBD2 on 6 matching bases. V lost 6 bases and J 2 bases, leaving 15 bases between the germline ends. The germline V gene encodes CDR1 MNHEY and CDR2 SVGAGI. CDR3 length: 15 residues. The CDR3 loop is CASSLRGSLTDTQYF. CDR3 bases: TGTGCCAGCAGCTTACGGGGGAGCCTCACAGATACGCAGTATTTT.

Comments on this clonotype: Possible read error: a much larger clone is one base away. V and J are TRBV5-1 and TRBJ2-3; D is unresolved. V was cut by 5 bases and J by 2 bases, with 15 bases left in between. The germline V gene encodes CDR1 SGHRS and CDR2 YFSETQ. The CDR3 sequence is 15 residues long. CDR3 loop: CASRGMSENTDTQYF. The CDR3 region has the DNA TGCGCCAGCAGGGGTATGAGCGAGAACACAGATACGCAGTATTTT. The whole variable domain, filled in from reference TRBV5-1 and TRBJ2-3, reads KAGVTQTPRYLIKTRGQQVTLSCSPISGHRSVSWYQQTPGQGLQFLFEYFSETQRNKGNFPGRFSGRQFSNSRSEMNVSTLELGDSALYLCASRGMSENTDTQYFGPGTRLTVL.

Ten or more counts support this clonotype. This chain uses TRBV4-2 with TRBJ2-3; D is undetermined. Trimming cost V 0 bases and J 0 bases, with 7 bases left between them. The length of the CDR3 is 15 residues. Germline loops: CDR1 LGHNA, CDR2 YNFKEQ. CDR3 region: CASSQDPGSTDTQYF. The CDR3 DNA follows: TGTGCCAGCAGCCAAGACCCGGGTAGCACAGATACGCAGTATTTT.

This clonotype was found a few times. V and J are TRBV15 and TRBJ2-7; weak D call: TRBD1 (6 bases). Trimming removed 4 bases from V and 0 bases from J, with 16 bases in between. Looked up from germline, CDR1 is LNHNV and CDR2 is YYDKDF (reference sequence). The CDR3 extends over 16 amino acids. CDR3 sequence (DNA): TGTGCCACCAGCACTATCCGGACAGCTAGCTCCTACGAGCAGTACTTC. Encoded protein: CATSTIRTASSYEQYF.

Concerning this clonotype itself: A read error is possible here, since a much larger clone lies one base away. This chain uses TRBV9 with TRBJ2-1; 11 nucleotides line up with TRBD1. CDR1 is SGDLS, CDR2 YYNGEE, per germline. The CDR3 extends over 14 amino acids. The V and J ends lost 1 base and 9 bases, in that order; junction bases with no gene match: 3. The CDR3 region has the DNA TGTGCCAGCAGCGTAAGGACAGGGGGCAGTGAGCAGTTCTTC. It specifies CASSVRTGGSEQFF.

The chain couples TRBV20-1 to TRBJ1-4; 7 positions match TRBD1. This CDR3 is built from 16 residues. V lost 2 bases, J lost 3 bases, and 9 bases stayed unmatched. CDR1 DFQATT and CDR2 SNEGSKA come from the germline V gene (reference sequence). The CDR3 loop reads CSARLDGTESNEKLFF. The CDR3 nucleotides are TGCAGTGCTAGATTGGACGGGACAGAATCTAATGAAAAACTGTTTTTT.

The V call is TRBV7-9, the J call TRBJ1-4; D call uncertain. Trimming cost V 1 base and J 10 bases, with 10 bases left between them. Germline V gives CDR1 SEHNR, CDR2 FQNEAQ (reference sequence). This CDR3 spans 13 amino acids. This CDR3 is CASSLDGYGKLFF. CDR3 sequence (DNA): TGTGCCAGCAGCTTAGATGGTTATGGAAAACTGTTTTTT.

This chain links TRBV12-3 or TRBV12-4 with TRBJ2-1; D remains ambiguous. V was trimmed by 6 bases and J by 5 bases, leaving 14 bases between them. The CDR3 has 14 residues. The CDR3 DNA reads as TGTGCCAGCAGCAGGACCACCCGCAACAATGAGCAGTTCTTC. It translates to CASSRTTRNNEQFF.